The clone carrying this T cell receptor beta chain is a singleton in its sample. Original data processing: Reference gene primer amplification gave estimated nucleated cell counts. Measured with immunoSEQ multiplex PCR; TCRdb has only the in-frame clones, and not every one. V and J calls and clone size are as listed in that table; D and trimming were resolved from the DNA. The data contain around 70,000 clones, 89% of them singletons. This specimen comes from a study of blood T cell repertoires in COVID-19. Study-wide context: Samples representing acute and convalescent COVID-19 were sourced from the United States, Italy and Spain. PBMCs, B-cell-depleted T cells, or T cells were the source of the cDNA or gDNA that made up the material.

Germline CDR1 reads SGHNT; CDR2 reads YYREEE (reference sequence). CDR3 length equals 15 residues. Trimming shortened V by 0 bases and J by 2 bases, and 10 bases separated the two germline ends. This TCR came from a man at least 80 years old with acute or convalescent COVID-19. This sequence joins TRBV5-4 and TRBJ2-3, with D unresolved. What was sequenced was peripheral blood. CDR3 sequence (DNA): TGTGCCAGCAGCTTGGGCCCAGAAACCACAGATACGCAGTATTTT. It encodes CASSLGPETTDTQYF. The full variable domain, completed using reference TRBV5-4 and TRBJ2-3, is ETGVTQSPTHLIKTRGQQVTLRCSSQSGHNTVSWYQQALGQGPQFIFQYYREEENGRGNFPPRFSGLQFPNYSSELNVNALELDDSALYLCASSLGPETTDTQYFGPGTRLTVL.